Listed below are T cell receptor beta chains from one sample, sequenced in a study of T cell clusters in autoimmune cytopenias. TCRdb re-called the multiplex PCR reads and catalogs CDR3 proteins one per entry, DNA excluded. This listing includes some 8,000 distinct CDR3 sequences. The sequenced material came from peripheral blood. The receptor source for this set is a human donor with an autoimmune cytopenia or autoimmune hepatitis (not recorded which). Both conserved end residues are part of each CDR3.

J,length,V,CDR3
TRBJ1-5,15,TRBV20-1,CSAGQGGRSNQPQHF
TRBJ1-2,12,TRBV18,CASSAGLYGYTF
TRBJ1-4,16,TRBV4-1,CASSIGGQSTNEKLFF
TRBJ1-6,16,TRBV5-1,CASSLFPQGADSPLHF
TRBJ1-5,17,TRBV12-3/TRBV12-4,CASSLGQAIRGNQPQHF
TRBJ2-7,13,TRBV5-1,CASSLGASYEQYF
TRBJ2-1,15,TRBV9,CASSEAGNSYNEQFF
TRBJ1-1,14,TRBV11-2,CASSLNMGLAEAFF
TRBJ1-2,18,TRBV20-1,CSARDSSPGGAANYGYTF
TRBJ1-2,16,TRBV5-6,CASSLAGTGGVYGYTF